One sample yielded the 22 T cell receptor beta chains listed below, sequenced in a study of cytotoxic CD8 clonotypes in ibrutinib-treated CLL. Method: immunoSEQ multiplex PCR; TCRdb's copy keeps in-frame clones and lacks some. The sample carries about 330,000 clones, over 60% recorded once. This sample comprised PBMCs, obtained after 36 months of ibrutinib treatment. The receptors stem from a human donor with chronic lymphocytic leukemia.

V usage is TRBV6-6 and J usage is TRBJ1-2; D perhaps matches TRBD1 (6 bases). The CDR3 length is 13 residues. V gave up 6 bases and J gave up 4 bases, with 12 bases separating them. Germline V CDR1 and CDR2: MNHNY, SVGAGI (reference sequence). The CDR3, as DNA: TGTGCCAGCAGAACGGGACAAACCTATGGCTACACCTTC. Protein: CASRTGQTYGYTF.

V is TRBV2 and J is TRBJ1-2, with TRBD1 as a possible D gene (5 bases). In germline, CDR1 is SNHLY, CDR2 FYNNEI. The CDR3 extends over 13 amino acids. Trimming took off 8 bases at V and 4 bases at J, with 14 bases between the two ends. The CDR3 region is CASLVRGPYGYTF. Here the CDR3 DNA reads TGTGCCAGCCTGGTCCGGGGACCCTATGGCTACACCTTC.

This clone was counted only a few times. V usage is TRBV5-1 and J usage is TRBJ1-2; no clear D gene. This CDR3 contains 13 residues. V lost 0 bases and J 5 bases, leaving 8 bases between the germline ends. Germline CDR1 SGHRS, CDR2 YFSETQ. CDR3 residues: CASSLGTAYGYTF. CDR3 DNA sequence: TGCGCCAGCAGCTTGGGAACCGCATATGGCTACACCTTC.

This clone has only a few counts. The gene calls are TRBV4-1 and TRBJ2-5; D gene unclear. The CDR3 extends over 14 amino acids. Trimming took 5 bases from V and 1 from J, leaving 11 bases between them. CDR1 MGHRA and CDR2 YSYEKL come from the germline V gene. The CDR3 coding sequence is TGCGCCAGCAGCTCTCCTACGGGCCAAGAGACCCAGTACTTC. Its protein product is CASSSPTGQETQYF.

As to this clone: The identical CDR3 is also encoded by other nucleotide sequences in the sample. The gene calls are TRBV6-5 and TRBJ2-7; TRBD1 matches at 7 bases. The ends lost 3 bases at V and 2 bases at J; junction bases unmatched: 4. The CDR3 totals 14 residues. Germline lookup yields CDR1 MNHEY and CDR2 SVGAGI. Written as DNA, the CDR3 is TGTGCCAGCAGTTATTCGGGACAGACCTACGAGCAGTACTTC. This translates into CASSYSGQTYEQYF.

This clone has just one count. J is TRBJ2-7 and V is TRBV11-2; D unresolved. V gave up 1 base and J gave up 3 bases, with 7 bases separating them. The length of the CDR3 is 13 residues. CDR1 and CDR2 (germline): SGHAT, FQNNGV. As DNA, the CDR3 is TGTGCCAGCAGCTTAGTCGATCACTACGAGCAGTACTTC. As protein: CASSLVDHYEQYF.

The rearrangement joins TRBV4-1 to TRBJ2-7; D is uncertain. The CDR3 is made up of 15 amino acids. V shed 0 bases and J shed 4 bases, with 13 bases lying between them. In germline, CDR1 is MGHRA, CDR2 YSYEKL. CDR3 protein: CASSQDYTEIYEQYF. CDR3 nucleotides: TGCGCCAGCAGCCAAGATTATACGGAAATATACGAGCAGTACTTC.

The J gene is TRBJ2-5, the V gene TRBV15; D could derive from TRBD1 or TRBD2 (5 bases each). CDR3 length equals 15 residues. V lost 4 bases and J 4 bases, leaving 16 bases between the germline ends. The germline gives CDR1 LNHNV, CDR2 YYDKDF (reference sequence). CDR3 sequence reads: CATSKPGPAGETQYF. DNA of the CDR3: TGTGCCACCAGCAAACCGGGACCAGCCGGAGAGACCCAGTACTTC.

This rearrangement joins TRBV6-5 to TRBJ2-5; 9 positions agree with TRBD1. Germline CDR1 MNHEY, CDR2 SVGAGI. J lost 5 bases, V lost 2 bases, and 6 bases had no gene match. The CDR3 length is 15 residues. The CDR3, as DNA: TGTGCCAGCAGTTACGGTGGACAGGGGATTGAGACCCAGTACTTC. Encoded protein: CASSYGGQGIETQYF.

In regard to this clone: Other DNA sequences from this sample encode an identical CDR3 as well. This chain links TRBV27 with TRBJ2-2; unclear D gene. The CDR3 has 12 amino acids. Trimming took off 2 bases at V and 7 bases at J, with 5 bases between the two ends. CDR1 and CDR2 from the germline V gene are MNHEY and SMNVEV (reference sequence). In nucleotides, the CDR3 is TGTGCCAGCAGTTTAGGTTTCGGGGAGCTGTTTTTT. Amino acid sequence: CASSLGFGELFF.

The V and J genes are TRBV28 and TRBJ2-1; 9 nucleotides line up with TRBD2. The CDR3 has 16 amino acids. Germline CDR1 is MDHEN and CDR2 is SYDVKM. V trimming: 4 bases; J trimming: 7 bases; junction bases outside the gene matches: 11. CDR3 residues: CASSSPAGGPKNEQFF. The CDR3 DNA follows: TGTGCCAGCAGTTCCCCTGCGGGAGGGCCGAAGAATGAGCAGTTCTTC.

This chain uses TRBV7-9 with TRBJ2-3; unclear D gene. The CDR3 extends over 15 amino acids. Germline-derived CDR1 and CDR2 are SEHNR and FQNEAQ (reference sequence). Trimming took 1 base from V and 0 from J, leaving 8 bases between them. CDR3 region: CASSLDLGSTDTQYF. The CDR3 nucleotides read TGTGCCAGCAGCTTAGATCTGGGTAGCACAGATACGCAGTATTTT.

This clone came up a few times. The chain joins TRBV9 to TRBJ2-5; 7 positions match TRBD2. The J segment lost 0 bases and the V segment lost 4 bases, leaving 3 bases of the junction unmatched. CDR1 is SGDLS, CDR2 YYNGEE, per germline. The CDR3 is made up of 14 amino acids. CDR3 amino acids: CASSLADHQETQYF. In nucleotides, the CDR3 is TGTGCCAGCAGCCTAGCGGACCACCAAGAGACCCAGTACTTC.

Turning to this clone: Other DNA sequences from this sample encode an identical CDR3 as well. V gene TRBV7-9 combines with J gene TRBJ1-2; D is undetermined. The germline CDR1 and CDR2 sequences are SEHNR and FQNEAQ (reference sequence). This CDR3 has 12 residues. The ends were cut back, 5 bases at V and 3 bases at J, with 7 bases in the middle. This CDR3 is CASSLGDYGYTF. CDR3 DNA sequence: TGTGCCAGCAGCCTAGGCGACTATGGCTACACCTTC.

The V and J genes are TRBV9 and TRBJ1-2; D is possibly TRBD1 (6 bases). Germline CDR1 is SGDLS and CDR2 is YYNGEE. V was pared by 4 bases and J by 7 bases, with 20 bases between. This CDR3 region has 15 residues. CDR3 bases: TGTGCCAGCAGCCGGACAGCAGCGAGGGGGTCTGGCTACACCTTC. Translated: CASSRTAARGSGYTF.

The chain joins TRBV6-5 to TRBJ2-7; TRBD2 matches at 10 bases. CDR3 length: 16 amino acids. The J segment lost 1 base and the V segment lost 2 bases, leaving 5 bases of the junction unmatched. In germline, CDR1 is MNHEY, CDR2 SVGAGI. Written as DNA, the CDR3 is TGTGCCAGCAGTTACAGGACTAGCGGAGGATCCTACGAGCAGTACTTC. Translating gives CASSYRTSGGSYEQYF.

The genes are TRBV27 and TRBJ2-7; the match to TRBD2 covers 10 bases. V trimming: 5 bases; J trimming: 6 bases; junction bases outside the gene matches: 7. The CDR3 is 14 residues long. Germline CDR1 reads MNHEY; CDR2 reads SMNVEV (reference sequence). CDR3 sequence (DNA): TGTGCCAGCAGTCTAGCGGGAGCTCGGAGCGAGCAGTACTTC. This gives the protein CASSLAGARSEQYF.

There are a few counts of this clone. The chain employs TRBV6-5 and TRBJ1-3, with D unclear. Germline lookup yields CDR1 MNHEY and CDR2 SVGAGI. The CDR3 has 15 residues. V lost 2 bases, J lost 0 bases, and 8 bases lay in between. The CDR3 here is CASSYNGDSGNTIYF. The CDR3 DNA reads TGTGCCAGCAGTTACAACGGGGACTCTGGAAACACCATATATTTT.

J is TRBJ2-2 and V is TRBV29-1; D not resolved. Trimming cost V 3 bases and J 6 bases, with 5 bases left between them. The germline CDR1 and CDR2 sequences are SQVTM and ANQGSEA. This CDR3 is 11 amino acids long. CDR3 nucleotide sequence: TGCAGCGTTGACGCAGCCGGGGAGCTGTTTTTT. Translated, it gives CSVDAAGELFF.

The J gene is TRBJ2-7, the V gene TRBV5-6, with D possibly being TRBD1 (5 bases). The CDR3 is 14 residues long. Germline V lookup: CDR1 SGHDT, CDR2 YYEEEE. The V and J ends lost 0 bases and 2 bases respectively, with 9 bases between them. CDR3 sequence reads: CASSLVVRAYEQYF. The CDR3 DNA reads as TGTGCCAGCAGCTTGGTAGTCAGGGCCTACGAGCAGTACTTC.

A few counts support this clone. J is TRBJ1-2 and V is TRBV2, with 8 nucleotides matching TRBD1. The CDR3 totals 17 residues. Per the germline V gene, CDR1 is SNHLY and CDR2 is FYNNEI. Trimming cost V 2 bases and J 4 bases; bases outside gene matches: 12. CDR3 DNA: TGTGCCAGCAGTGAATCGGGGCAGGGGGCGACGGGCTATGGCTACACCTTC. Translation: CASSESGQGATGYGYTF.

This clone has just a few counts. V is TRBV27 and J is TRBJ2-7; D remains ambiguous. The V and J ends lost 6 bases and 6 bases respectively, with 18 bases between them. CDR1 and CDR2 from the germline V gene are MNHEY and SMNVEV (reference sequence). The CDR3 is made up of 14 amino acids. CDR3 residues: CASSLDPVRSEQYF. CDR3 nucleotides: TGTGCCAGCAGCCTCGACCCTGTGCGCAGCGAGCAGTACTTC.